What follows describes a single T cell receptor beta chain. What it binds is unknown. These data come from a study of T-cell reconstitution after alpha-beta-depleted transplantation in children. Germline lookup yields CDR1 MNHEY and CDR2 SVGAGI. The V end was cut by 6 bases, the J end by 2 bases, with 14 bases between. The CDR3 totals 15 residues. The TCRbeta library was prepared with unique molecular identifiers. One entry per CDR3 protein results from TCRdb running MiXCR on the PCR reads. Here the sample spans about 580,000 distinct CDR3 sequences, 23% being singletons. Overall study results and limits: Two months or so post-transplant, alpha-beta T cells reportedly derived from several hundred expanded graft clones. Once a year had passed after transplant, T-cell counts and diversity came mostly from newly produced T cells. The origin of high day-60 TCRbeta diversity in some patients lay in surviving recipient T cells and thymic progenitors.

The receptor was derived from a boy under two years old who had a stem cell transplant for acute myeloid leukemia, so the T cells may come from the graft donor. Sample: PBMCs, mostly from graft donor cells, taken 360 days after TCRalphabeta/CD19-depleted stem cell transplant. The chain links TRBV6-5 to TRBJ2-1, with no clear D. This CDR3 reads CASSYSPWTYNEQFF. The CDR3 region has the DNA TGTGCCAGCAGCTATAGCCCCTGGACCTACAATGAGCAGTTCTTC.